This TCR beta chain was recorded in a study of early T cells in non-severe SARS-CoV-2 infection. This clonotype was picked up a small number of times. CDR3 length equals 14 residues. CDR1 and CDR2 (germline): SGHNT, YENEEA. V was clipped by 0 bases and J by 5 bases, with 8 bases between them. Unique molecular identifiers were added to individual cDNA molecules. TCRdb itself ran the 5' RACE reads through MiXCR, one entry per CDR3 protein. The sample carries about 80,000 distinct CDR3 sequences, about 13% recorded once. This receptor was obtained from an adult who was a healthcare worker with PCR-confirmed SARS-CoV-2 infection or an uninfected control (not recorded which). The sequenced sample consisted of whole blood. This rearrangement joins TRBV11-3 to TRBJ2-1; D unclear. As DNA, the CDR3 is TGTGCCAGCAGCTTAGAAGCCAGCCACAATGAGCAGTTCTTC. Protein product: CASSLEASHNEQFF. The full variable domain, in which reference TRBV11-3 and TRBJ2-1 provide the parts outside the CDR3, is EAGVVQSPRYKIIEKKQPVAFWCNPISGHNTLYWYLQNLGQGPELLIRYENEEAVDDSQLPKDRFSAERLKGVDSTLKIQPAELGDSAVYLCASSLEASHNEQFFGPGTRLTVL.